This TCR beta chain was observed in a study of OX40 agonist ivuxolimab in advanced cancers. Study results and caveats: Clones of CD4+ and CD8+ blood T cells grew by week 6 at doses of 0.1 to 3.0 mg/kg.

Clones were read by immunoSEQ multiplex PCR, and TCRdb kept only the in-frame ones, dropping some. The repertoire consists of about 60,000 clones, with around 84% occurring once and the leading ten covering roughly 0.6%. Concerning this clone: The antigen is not known.

The timepoints at which blood was sampled were baseline, cycle 4 day 1, and cycle 7 day 1. This receptor was identified in an adult with an advanced solid tumor such as melanoma, head and neck, liver or kidney cancer. Sequences were derived from CD4+ or CD8+ T cells sorted from blood, sampled in a trial of the OX40 agonist ivuxolimab.

The CDR3 nucleotides read TGTGCCAGCAGCTTCCCCCCTCTAGCGGGAGTATTAAATACGCAGTATTTT. It codes for CASSFPPLAGVLNTQYF. This chain uses TRBV13 with TRBJ2-3, with 10 bases fitting TRBD2. Losses at the gene ends were 3 bases for V and 7 bases for J; bases not matched to a gene: 13. The CDR3 is 17 amino acids. Germline V gene sequence: CDR1 PRHDT, CDR2 FYEKMQ (reference sequence).